The clone carrying this T cell receptor beta chain appeared a few times. Its antigen remains unknown. The data originate from a study of cytomegalovirus exposure and HLA in healthy donors. Study results and caveats: A later analysis linked a missense DCLRE1C variant to TCR beta V- and J-gene trimming. It emerged from a later analysis that several of the most significant clusters appeared to be linked to common viral pathogens. Whilst most TCR sequences proved rare, a subset of public TCRs occurred across many donors. High sensitivity and specificity were reportedly achieved when the classifier diagnosed cytomegalovirus status.

The PCR ran on 60 Vbeta and 13 Jbeta primers. Produced via immunoSEQ multiplex PCR; TCRdb's table is partial and in-frame only. The data contain around 97,000 clones, about 71% of them singletons. In germline, CDR1 is MGHDK, CDR2 SYGVNS. J gave up 5 bases and V 5 bases, and 9 bases lay outside the gene matches. CDR3 length equals 15 residues. Sequenced input: PBMCs. The chain joins TRBV25-1 to TRBJ2-5; 9 bases fit TRBD2. The TCR was taken from a woman aged 45-60 years in good health and CMV-seronegative. For the CDR3, the DNA is TGTGCCAGCAGTAGTGGCGGGGGGGCCCCCGAGACCCAGTACTTC. Protein: CASSSGGGAPETQYF.